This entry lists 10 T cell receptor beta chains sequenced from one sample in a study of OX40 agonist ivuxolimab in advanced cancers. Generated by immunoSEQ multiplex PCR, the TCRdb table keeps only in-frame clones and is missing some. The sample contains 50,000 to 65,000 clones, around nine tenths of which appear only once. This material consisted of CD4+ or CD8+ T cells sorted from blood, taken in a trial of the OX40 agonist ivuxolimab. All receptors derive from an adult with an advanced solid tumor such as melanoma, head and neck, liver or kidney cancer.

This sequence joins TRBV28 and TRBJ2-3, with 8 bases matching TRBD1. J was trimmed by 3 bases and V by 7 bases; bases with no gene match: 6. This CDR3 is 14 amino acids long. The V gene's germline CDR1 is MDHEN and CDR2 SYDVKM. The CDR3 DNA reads TGTGCCAGCACAGGACAGGGTAGGACAGATACGCAGTATTTT. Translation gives CASTGQGRTDTQYF.

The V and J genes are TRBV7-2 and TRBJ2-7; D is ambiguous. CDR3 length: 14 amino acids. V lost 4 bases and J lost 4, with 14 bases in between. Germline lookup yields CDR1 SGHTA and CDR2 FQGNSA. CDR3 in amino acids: CASSYDLGPYEQYF. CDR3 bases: TGTGCCAGCAGCTACGACCTTGGGCCTTACGAGCAGTACTTC.

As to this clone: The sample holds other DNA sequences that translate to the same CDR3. The CDR3: CASSWGTADTQYF. CDR3 coding DNA: TGTGCCAGCAGCTGGGGGACCGCCGATACGCAGTATTTT. This chain uses TRBV5-6 with TRBJ2-3; D could derive from TRBD1 or TRBD2 (5 bases each). The CDR3 sequence is 13 residues long. The germline CDR1 and CDR2 sequences are SGHDT and YYEEEE. The V gene lost 3 bases and the J gene lost 6 bases, with 11 bases spanning the gap.

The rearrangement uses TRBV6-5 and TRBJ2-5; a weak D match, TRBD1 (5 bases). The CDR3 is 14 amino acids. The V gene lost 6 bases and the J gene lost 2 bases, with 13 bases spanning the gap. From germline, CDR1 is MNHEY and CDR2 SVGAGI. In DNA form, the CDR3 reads TGTGCCAGCAGCCCCCAGGGCTGGCAAGAGACCCAGTACTTC. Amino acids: CASSPQGWQETQYF.

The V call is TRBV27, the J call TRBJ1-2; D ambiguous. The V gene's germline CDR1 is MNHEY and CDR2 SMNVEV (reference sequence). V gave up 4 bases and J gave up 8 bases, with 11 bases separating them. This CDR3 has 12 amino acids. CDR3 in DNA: TGTGCCAGCAGTTCAGGTTATGAAGGCTACACCTTC. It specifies CASSSGYEGYTF.

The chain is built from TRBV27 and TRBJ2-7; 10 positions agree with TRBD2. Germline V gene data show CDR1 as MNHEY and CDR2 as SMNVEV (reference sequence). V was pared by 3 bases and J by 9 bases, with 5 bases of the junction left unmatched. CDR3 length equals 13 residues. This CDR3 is CASSFSSGSAQYF. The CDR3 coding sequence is TGTGCCAGCAGTTTCTCTAGCGGGAGTGCGCAGTACTTC.

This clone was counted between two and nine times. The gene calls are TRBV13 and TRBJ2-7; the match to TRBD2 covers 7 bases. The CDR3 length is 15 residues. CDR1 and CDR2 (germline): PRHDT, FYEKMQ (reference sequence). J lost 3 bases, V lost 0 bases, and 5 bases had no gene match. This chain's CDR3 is CASSLGRGSVYEQYF. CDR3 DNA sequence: TGTGCCAGCAGCTTAGGGCGGGGGTCGGTCTACGAGCAGTACTTC.

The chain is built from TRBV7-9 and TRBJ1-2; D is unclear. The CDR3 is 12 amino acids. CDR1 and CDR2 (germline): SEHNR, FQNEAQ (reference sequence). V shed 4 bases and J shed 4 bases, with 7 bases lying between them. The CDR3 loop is CASSSPGYGYTF. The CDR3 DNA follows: TGTGCCAGCAGCTCCCCGGGCTATGGCTACACCTTC.

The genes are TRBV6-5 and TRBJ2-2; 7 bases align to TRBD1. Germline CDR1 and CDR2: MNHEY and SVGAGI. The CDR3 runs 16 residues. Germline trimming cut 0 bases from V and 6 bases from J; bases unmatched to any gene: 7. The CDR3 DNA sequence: TGTGCCAGCAGTTACTCGACGAAGGGGGCGGCCGGGGAGCTGTTTTTT. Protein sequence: CASSYSTKGAAGELFF.

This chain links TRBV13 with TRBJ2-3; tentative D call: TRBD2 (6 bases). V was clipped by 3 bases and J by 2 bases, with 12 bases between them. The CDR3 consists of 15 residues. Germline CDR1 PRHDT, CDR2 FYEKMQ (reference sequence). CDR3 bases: TGTGCCAGCAGCTTGGGGGGAGGATACACAGATACGCAGTATTTT. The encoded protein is CASSLGGGYTDTQYF.